This T cell receptor (beta chain) is drawn from a study of spatial heterogeneity in lung cancer. The overall study: Sequence detection consistently recorded a greater number of beta-chain than alpha-chain sequences.

MiXCR was run by TCRdb on the 5' RACE reads, yielding one entry per CDR3 protein. Of around 41,000 distinct CDR3 sequences listed, approximately 6.3% are singletons. CDR1 and CDR2 from the germline V gene are SGHKS and YYEKEE (reference sequence). The CDR3 has 13 residues. Trimming removed 1 base from V and 8 bases from J, with 12 bases in between. This clonotype was seen repeatedly, ten times or more. Described time point: sample taken at primary tumor resection. The chain employs TRBV5-5 and TRBJ1-2, with a possible D match to TRBD1 (5 bases). The source was PBMCs, collected at surgery. The receptor was isolated from a female donor with early-stage non-small cell lung cancer. The CDR3 sequence: CASSLWGSGGYTF. In DNA, the CDR3 is TGTGCCAGCAGCTTGTGGGGGAGTGGAGGCTACACCTTC.